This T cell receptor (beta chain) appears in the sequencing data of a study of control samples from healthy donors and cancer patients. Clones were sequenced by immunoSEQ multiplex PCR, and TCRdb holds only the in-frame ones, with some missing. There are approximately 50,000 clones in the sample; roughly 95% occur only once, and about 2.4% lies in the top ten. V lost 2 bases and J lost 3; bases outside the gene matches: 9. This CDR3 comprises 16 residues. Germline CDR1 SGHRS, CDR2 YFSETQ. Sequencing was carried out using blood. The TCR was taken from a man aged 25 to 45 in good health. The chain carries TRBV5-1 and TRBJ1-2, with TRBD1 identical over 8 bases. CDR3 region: CASSLLRTGSDYGYTF. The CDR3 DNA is TGCGCCAGCAGCTTATTGAGGACAGGGTCTGACTATGGCTACACCTTC.